Listed here are 24 T cell receptor beta chains from one sample, sequenced in a study of Ad26.COV2.S vaccination and SARS-CoV-2 variants. Data came from immunoSEQ multiplex PCR; TCRdb stores just in-frame clones and leaves some out. The sample consists of roughly 400,000 clones, roughly 91% of them appearing once. Treatment noted: over 15 received Ad26.COV2.S at low or high dose, single or two shots; roughly five received placebo; per-sample allocation not given. Sampling happened 63 days after the first vaccine or placebo injection. Sequencing used peripheral blood, obtained in a trial of Ad26.COV2.S vaccine versus placebo. Every receptor here comes from a person between 18 and 60 years old who received the Ad26.COV2.S COVID-19 vaccine or a placebo.

CDR3 nucleotide sequence: TGCGCCAGCAGTCAAACAGGGTCCTACCGGGCCCTCCACTTT. It specifies CASSQTGSYRALHF. The chain recombines TRBV23-1 with TRBJ1-6, with D possibly being TRBD1 (6 bases). TRBV23-1 is treated as an ORF (open reading frame) with a function not yet certain. Between the trimmed V and J ends, which lost 2 bases and 14 bases, there was a span of 16 bases. CDR3 length equals 14 residues.

This clone was seen a single time. The chain is built from TRBV28 and TRBJ2-7; no clear D. The CDR3 has 13 amino acids. Trimming removed 6 bases from V and 1 base from J, with 10 bases in between. Per the germline V gene, CDR1 is MDHEN and CDR2 is SYDVKM. CDR3 sequence (DNA): TGTGCCAGCAGCCAGCCCTGGTCCTACGAGCAGTACTTC. This translates into CASSQPWSYEQYF.

The rearrangement links TRBV7-9 to TRBJ2-7, with no clear D. The V gene's germline CDR1 is SEHNR and CDR2 FQNEAQ (reference sequence). The CDR3 runs to 12 residues. V dropped 4 bases and J dropped 4 bases, with 8 bases sitting between them. The chain's CDR3 is CASSYQPYEQYF. The CDR3 nucleotides are TGTGCCAGCAGCTACCAGCCTTACGAGCAGTACTTC. Complete variable domain (other parts from reference TRBV7-9 and TRBJ2-7): DTGVSQNPRHKITKRGQNVTFRCDPISEHNRLYWYRQTLGQGPEFLTYFQNEAQLEKSRLLSDRFSAERPKGSFSTLEIQRTEQGDSAMYLCASSYQPYEQYFGPGTRLTVT.

The chain is built from TRBV28 and TRBJ2-5; D may match TRBD1 or TRBD2 (5 bases each). Trimming removed 6 bases from V and 4 bases from J, with 12 bases in between. The CDR3 totals 13 residues. The germline CDR1 and CDR2 sequences are MDHEN and SYDVKM. In nucleotides, the CDR3 is TGTGCCAGCAGCCAACGGGGCGGAGAGACCCAGTACTTC. It is translated as CASSQRGGETQYF.

In DNA, the CDR3 is TGCGCCAGCAGCGGGGACAGGGGAGGGACCTACGAGCAGTACTTC. Translated: CASSGDRGGTYEQYF. This chain uses TRBV5-1 with TRBJ2-7; TRBD1 agrees at 10 bases. CDR1 and CDR2 from the germline V gene are SGHRS and YFSETQ. This CDR3 comprises 15 residues. V lost 4 bases and J lost 2; bases outside the gene matches: 6.

This rearrangement joins TRBV5-3 to TRBJ2-2, with 11 positions matching TRBD1. TRBV5-3 is flagged as an ORF with uncertain function. Losses at the gene ends were 5 bases for V and 1 base for J; bases not matched to a gene: 7. The CDR3 contains 17 residues. CDR3 protein: CARRPGTGGLNTGELFF. CDR3 in DNA: TGTGCCAGAAGGCCCGGGACAGGGGGATTGAACACCGGGGAGCTGTTTTTT.

This clone was observed a handful of times. The chain carries TRBV7-8 and TRBJ2-2, with 11 bases lining up with TRBD1. V dropped 5 bases and J dropped 2; count of bases not matched to a gene: 4. Per the germline V gene, CDR1 is SGHVS and CDR2 is FQNEAQ. CDR3 length equals 16 residues. This CDR3 reads CASSPWTGGNTGELFF. CDR3 in DNA: TGTGCCAGCAGCCCCTGGACAGGGGGCAACACCGGGGAGCTGTTTTTT. The full variable domain, rest sourced from reference TRBV7-8 and TRBJ2-2, is GAGVSQSPRYKVAKRGQDVALRCDPISGHVSLFWYQQALGQGPEFLTYFQNEAQLDKSGLPSDRFFAERPEGSVSTLKIQRTQQEDSAVYLCASSPWTGGNTGELFFGEGSRLTVL.

The gene calls are TRBV27 and TRBJ1-2; 12 bases align to TRBD1. The CDR3 sequence is 15 residues long. V shed 3 bases and J 6 bases; nucleotides not matched to a gene: 5. CDR1 and CDR2 from the germline V gene are MNHEY and SMNVEV (reference sequence). CDR3 sequence reads: CASSLGTGGLNGYTF. In DNA, the CDR3 is TGTGCCAGCAGTTTGGGGACAGGGGGCTTGAATGGCTACACCTTC.

The gene calls are TRBV6-5 and TRBJ2-7; D ambiguous. Germline CDR1 is MNHEY and CDR2 is SVGAGI. The CDR3 runs 15 residues. V was shortened by 6 bases and J by 2 bases, with 17 bases between the two germline ends. CDR3 coding DNA: TGTGCCAGCAGCCGATCCGTAGGGCGGACCTACGAGCAGTACTTC. This codes for CASSRSVGRTYEQYF.

The table lists this clone with a count of one. This chain connects TRBV4-3 to TRBJ2-3, with 9 nucleotides matching TRBD2. The CDR3 runs to 16 residues. CDR1 and CDR2 (germline): LGHNA, YSLEER. Trimming took 0 bases from V and 6 from J; bases not matched to a gene: 7. Here the CDR3 reads CASSQDGAGGLDTQYF. CDR3 in DNA: TGCGCCAGCAGCCAAGATGGGGCGGGAGGGCTTGATACGCAGTATTTT.

The chain is built from TRBV5-1 and TRBJ2-7, with TRBD1 matching 8 bases. Per the germline V gene, CDR1 is SGHRS and CDR2 is YFSETQ. The CDR3 length is 15 residues. V was clipped by 1 base and J by 5 bases; unmatched bases: 8. CDR3 bases: TGCGCCAGCAGCTTGACCGGGACAGGAAACCACGAGCAGTACTTC. Protein: CASSLTGTGNHEQYF.

This sequence joins TRBV3-1 (or the pseudogene TRBV3-2) and TRBJ2-1; D not resolved. This CDR3 contains 13 residues. From germline, CDR1 is LGHDT and CDR2 YNNKEL (reference sequence). Trimming shortened V by 1 base and J by 5 bases, and 6 bases separated the two germline ends. The DNA of the CDR3 is TGTGCCAGCAGCCAAGTTCTAAACAATGAGCAGTTCTTC. Protein product: CASSQVLNNEQFF.

In DNA, the CDR3 is TGTGCCAGCAGCCAAGATAGGGAGGTCGTGAACACTGAAGCTTTCTTT. Residues: CASSQDREVVNTEAFF. The rearrangement joins TRBV3-1 (or the pseudogene TRBV3-2) to TRBJ1-1; no clear D gene. This CDR3 comprises 16 residues. Trimming pared 0 bases from V and 0 bases from J, leaving 11 bases between. Germline-derived CDR1 and CDR2 are LGHDT and YNNKEL (reference sequence).

The chain uses TRBV30 and TRBJ1-2; D may be TRBD1 (6 bases). This CDR3 has 13 residues. Looked up from germline, CDR1 is GTSNPN and CDR2 is SVGIG (reference sequence). Trimming took 3 bases from V and 4 from J, leaving 12 bases between them. The CDR3 loop is CAWRKQGLYGYTF. In nucleotides, the CDR3 is TGTGCCTGGAGAAAACAGGGCCTCTATGGCTACACCTTC.

V gene TRBV19 combines with J gene TRBJ2-5; 10 nucleotides match TRBD1. The length of the CDR3 is 14 residues. The trim removed 4 bases at V and 8 bases at J, leaving 7 bases unmatched. Germline V gives CDR1 LNHDA, CDR2 SQIVND (reference sequence). This CDR3 reads CASSKGTGALTQYF. CDR3 nucleotides: TGTGCCAGTAGTAAGGGGACAGGGGCTCTAACCCAGTACTTC.

The J gene is TRBJ2-2, the V gene TRBV19, with 8 positions matching TRBD1. V shed 6 bases and J 7 bases; nucleotides not matched to a gene: 13. CDR1 and CDR2 (germline): LNHDA, SQIVND (reference sequence). The CDR3 length is 16 residues. In DNA form, the CDR3 reads TGTGCCAGTAGCAGGACCAGAGACAGGGGTATCGGGGAGCTGTTTTTT. Translating gives CASSRTRDRGIGELFF.

This sequence joins TRBV6-5 and TRBJ2-7, with a weak D call TRBD1 (6 bases). V lost 6 bases, J lost 0 bases, and 12 bases lay in between. Germline lookup yields CDR1 MNHEY and CDR2 SVGAGI. CDR3 length equals 14 residues. CDR3 sequence (DNA): TGTGCCAGCAGCAACACAGGGCCCTCCTACGAGCAGTACTTC. Amino acids: CASSNTGPSYEQYF.

The chain has TRBV10-3 and TRBJ1-2; 7 bases align to TRBD1. The trim removed 5 bases at V and 4 bases at J, leaving 1 base unmatched. Germline V lookup: CDR1 ENHRY, CDR2 SYGVKD. The CDR3 sequence is 12 residues long. The CDR3 region is CAISSGGYGYTF. For the CDR3, the DNA is TGTGCCATCAGTTCAGGGGGCTATGGCTACACCTTC.

V usage is TRBV7-9 and J usage is TRBJ1-1; 10 bases are a match to TRBD1. The V gene's germline CDR1 is SEHNR and CDR2 FQNEAQ (reference sequence). This CDR3 region has 16 residues. J was trimmed by 1 base and V by 3 bases; bases with no gene match: 5. CDR3 sequence (DNA): TGTGCCAGCAGCTTCGGGGACAGGGGACCGAACACTGAAGCTTTCTTT. Its protein is CASSFGDRGPNTEAFF.

The V call is TRBV5-1, the J call TRBJ1-2, with 9 bases aligning to TRBD1. Trimming at V came to 4 bases and at J to 7 bases, leaving 11 bases not matched to a gene. Germline lookup yields CDR1 SGHRS and CDR2 YFSETQ. There are 15 residues in the CDR3. This CDR3 is CASSLYPQGARGYTF. The CDR3 DNA reads as TGCGCCAGCAGCCTTTACCCACAGGGGGCGCGTGGCTACACCTTC.

The chain combines TRBV7-2 with TRBJ2-2; D is unresolved. In germline, CDR1 is SGHTA, CDR2 FQGNSA. The CDR3 covers 14 residues. V was clipped by 1 base and J by 4 bases, with 7 bases between them. DNA of the CDR3: TGTGCCAGCAGCTTAGGGTGGGGCACCGGGGAGCTGTTTTTT. Residues: CASSLGWGTGELFF.

The chain uses TRBV10-3 and TRBJ2-5; a possible D gene is TRBD2 (7 bases). Between the trimmed V and J ends, which lost 9 bases and 5 bases, there was a span of 19 bases. The CDR3 sequence is 14 residues long. The germline gives CDR1 ENHRY, CDR2 SYGVKD. Here the CDR3 reads CAIAGGREYETQYF. In DNA form, the CDR3 reads TGTGCCATAGCCGGGGGGCGGGAGTACGAGACCCAGTACTTC.

V and J are TRBV7-9 and TRBJ2-1; 10 positions match TRBD2. The V and J ends lost 5 bases and 8 bases, in that order; junction bases with no gene match: 12. From germline, CDR1 is SEHNR and CDR2 FQNEAQ (reference sequence). This CDR3 has 16 amino acids. CDR3 region: CASSRSSGRARDEQFF. The CDR3 DNA reads as TGTGCCAGCAGCAGGTCAAGCGGGAGGGCCAGGGATGAGCAGTTCTTC.

This rearrangement joins TRBV27 to TRBJ1-2, with TRBD1 identical over 8 bases. The trim removed 0 bases at V and 4 bases at J, leaving 16 bases unmatched. Germline assignment: CDR1 MNHEY and CDR2 SMNVEV (reference sequence). The CDR3 loop spans 19 amino acids. The CDR3 here is CASSLSGKVGRGRFYGYTF. In nucleotides, the CDR3 is TGTGCCAGCAGTTTATCAGGGAAGGTTGGCAGGGGGCGCTTCTATGGCTACACCTTC.